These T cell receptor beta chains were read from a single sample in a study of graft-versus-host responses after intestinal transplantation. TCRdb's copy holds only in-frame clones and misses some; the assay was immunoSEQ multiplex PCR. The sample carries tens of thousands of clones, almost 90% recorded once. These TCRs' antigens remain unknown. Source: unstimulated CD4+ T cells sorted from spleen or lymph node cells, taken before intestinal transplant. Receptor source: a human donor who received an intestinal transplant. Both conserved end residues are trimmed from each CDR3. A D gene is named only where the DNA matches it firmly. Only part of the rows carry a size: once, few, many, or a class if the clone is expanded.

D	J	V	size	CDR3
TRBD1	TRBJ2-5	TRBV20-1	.	SPGGQETQY
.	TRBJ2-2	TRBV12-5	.	ASGLSFPRELF
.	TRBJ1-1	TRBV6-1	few	ASSERGGGSTVAF
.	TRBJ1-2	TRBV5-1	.	ASSLGGTDYGYT
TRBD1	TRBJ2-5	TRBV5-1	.	ASSLDRGRLGVETQY
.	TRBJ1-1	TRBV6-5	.	ASSSLGRGGGTEAF
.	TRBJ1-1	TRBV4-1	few	ASSQVGSRTEAF
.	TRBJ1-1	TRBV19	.	ASSRADTLWTEAF
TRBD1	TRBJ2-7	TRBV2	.	ASSGGAGTGFYEQY
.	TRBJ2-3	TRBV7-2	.	ASSLARGDTQY
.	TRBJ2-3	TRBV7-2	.	ASSLTGTDTQY
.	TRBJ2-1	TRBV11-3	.	ASSFSREQF
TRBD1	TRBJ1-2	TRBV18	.	ASSPRSGGSYGYT
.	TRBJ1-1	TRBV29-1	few	SVGWGNTEAF
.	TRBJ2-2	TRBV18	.	ASSPVSPGNTGELF
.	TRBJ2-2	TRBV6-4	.	ASSEGAGSLRTGELF
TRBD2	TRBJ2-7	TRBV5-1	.	ASSPGLAGGYEQY
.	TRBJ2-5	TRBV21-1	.	ASSAPGQGAETQY
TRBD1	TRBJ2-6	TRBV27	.	ASSIQGAGANVLT
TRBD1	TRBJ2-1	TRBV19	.	ASRRGHEQF
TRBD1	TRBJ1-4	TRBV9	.	ASSPDPGGSNEKLF
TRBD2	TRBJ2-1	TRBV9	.	ASSEEDRGLWDEQF
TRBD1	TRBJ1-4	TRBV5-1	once	ASSPDRANEKLF
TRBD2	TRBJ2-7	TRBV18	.	ASSPRGVYEQY
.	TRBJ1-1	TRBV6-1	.	ASSEMRGSAEAF
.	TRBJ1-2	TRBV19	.	ASSIEHYGYT
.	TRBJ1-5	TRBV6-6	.	ASSYSWWPGH
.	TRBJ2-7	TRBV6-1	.	ASSLGGGRYEQY
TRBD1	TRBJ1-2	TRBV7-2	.	ASSLAGTGYGYT
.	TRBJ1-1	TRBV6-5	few	ASSYLPDTEAF
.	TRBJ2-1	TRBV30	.	AWSVRRRLGYNEQF
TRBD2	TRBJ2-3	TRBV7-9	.	ASSTGQLAGSEAQY
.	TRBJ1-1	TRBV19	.	ASSKTGSTEAF
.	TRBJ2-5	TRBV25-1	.	ASSWAGEQETQY
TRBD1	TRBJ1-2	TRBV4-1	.	ASSRGTGAEEGYT
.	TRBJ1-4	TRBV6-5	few	ASSGQVDEKLF
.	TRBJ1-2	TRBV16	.	ASSQGRRPSYGYT
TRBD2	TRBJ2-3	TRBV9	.	ASSVGGGAQADTQY
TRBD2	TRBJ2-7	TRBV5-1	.	ASSPTSGVSYEQY
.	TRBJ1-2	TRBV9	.	ASSVGGYGYT
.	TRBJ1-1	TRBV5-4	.	ASSLSRSGSTEAF
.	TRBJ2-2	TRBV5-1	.	ASSYTSGELF
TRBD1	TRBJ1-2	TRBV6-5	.	ASSWGQGPVYGYT
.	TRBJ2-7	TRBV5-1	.	ASSLVAASYEQY